The 22 T cell receptor beta chains below come from one sample, sequenced in a study of identifying expanded T cells in peripheral blood. The repertoire was sequenced with immunoSEQ multiplex PCR; TCRdb's copy has only in-frame clones and lacks some. The sample holds 100,000 to 110,000 clones; 88% are singletons and the top ten take just over 5.5%. Source material: blood. Source of these receptors: a person aged 18 to 70 in good health.

The chain couples TRBV10-3 to TRBJ2-7; 8 bases align to TRBD1. After removal of 3 bases from V and 5 bases from J, the junction contained 6 bases not matched to a gene. Germline V lookup: CDR1 ENHRY, CDR2 SYGVKD. The CDR3 runs 14 residues. CDR3 sequence: CAISDSDRGHEQYF. In DNA form, the CDR3 reads TGTGCCATCAGTGACAGCGACAGGGGCCACGAGCAGTACTTC.

The chain joins TRBV7-8 to TRBJ1-1, with D perhaps matching TRBD1 (5 bases). The CDR3 has 13 amino acids. Germline V gene data show CDR1 as SGHVS and CDR2 as FQNEAQ. Trimming stripped 5 bases from V and 3 bases from J, with 10 bases between. CDR3 loop: CASSDRFDTEAFF. The CDR3 nucleotides are TGTGCCAGCAGCGACAGATTCGACACTGAAGCTTTCTTT.

The chain links TRBV4-2 to TRBJ2-5, with 13 bases lining up with TRBD2. The CDR3 consists of 18 residues. J was trimmed by 0 bases and V by 4 bases; bases with no gene match: 8. The V gene's germline CDR1 is LGHNA and CDR2 YNFKEQ. CDR3 in DNA: TGTGCCAGCAGCCTTGGGACTAGCGGGGCCGGGTACCAAGAGACCCAGTACTTC. Its protein product is CASSLGTSGAGYQETQYF.

The J gene is TRBJ1-2, the V gene TRBV4-1; 11 bases match TRBD1. V lost 3 bases to trimming and J lost 8 bases; unmatched junction nucleotides: 5. CDR1 is MGHRA and CDR2 is YSYEKL in the germline V gene. The CDR3 is 14 residues long. The CDR3 DNA sequence: TGCGCCAGCAGCCAGGACAGGGGGCGGGAAGGCTACACCTTC. It specifies CASSQDRGREGYTF.

The V and J genes are TRBV11-2 and TRBJ1-2; D not resolved. The V and J ends lost 0 bases and 5 bases respectively, with 4 bases between them. Germline CDR1 reads SGHAT; CDR2 reads FQNNGV. The CDR3 runs to 12 residues. The CDR3 nucleotides read TGTGCCAGCAGCTTAGACGGGTATGGCTACACCTTC. Its protein is CASSLDGYGYTF.

V and J are TRBV7-2 and TRBJ2-5; D not certain. The DNA end is a closer match to TRBJ2-7, so the J assignment may be wrong. Germline CDR1 is SGHTA and CDR2 is FQGNSA. The CDR3 is 12 residues long. CDR3 nucleotides: TGTGCCAGCAGCCCCATCTCCTACGAGCAGTACTTC. Protein sequence: CASSPISYEQYF.

The chain employs TRBV18 and TRBJ1-6, with unresolved D. The germline V and J ends were trimmed by 2 bases and 10 bases, with 9 bases remaining between them. CDR1 is KGHSH, CDR2 LQKENI, per germline. The CDR3 is 13 amino acids. The DNA for the CDR3 is TGTGCCAGCTCACCAGAGGTAGACTCACCCCTCCACTTT. Protein: CASSPEVDSPLHF.

This clone was seen a single time. The chain links TRBV18 to TRBJ1-1; 7 bases fit TRBD1. J was trimmed by 5 bases and V by 5 bases; bases with no gene match: 5. Germline loops: CDR1 KGHSH, CDR2 LQKENI. This CDR3 contains 13 residues. The CDR3 coding sequence is TGTGCCAGCTCATCGACAGGGAGGACTGAAGCTTTCTTT. Protein sequence: CASSSTGRTEAFF.

This clone has only a few counts. The chain carries TRBV7-9 and TRBJ1-5; D is undetermined. Germline loops: CDR1 SEHNR, CDR2 FQNEAQ (reference sequence). The ends were cut back, 2 bases at V and 4 bases at J, with 6 bases in the middle. This CDR3 spans 13 amino acids. CDR3 sequence: CASSLFGNQPQHF. CDR3 bases: TGTGCCAGCAGCTTATTTGGTAATCAGCCCCAGCATTTT.

The chain has TRBV2 and TRBJ2-2; the D gene could be TRBD1 or TRBD2 (6 bases each). The CDR3 covers 14 residues. Trimming shortened V by 8 bases and J by 7 bases, and 17 bases separated the two germline ends. CDR1 is SNHLY, CDR2 FYNNEI, per germline. The CDR3 spells CASAGGRVSGELFF. CDR3 coding DNA: TGTGCCAGCGCCGGGGGCCGAGTAAGCGGGGAGCTGTTTTTT.

The gene calls are TRBV5-4 and TRBJ1-1; no clear D. From germline, CDR1 is SGHNT and CDR2 YYREEE (reference sequence). The length of the CDR3 is 13 residues. V dropped 5 bases and J dropped 1 base, with 9 bases sitting between them. DNA of the CDR3: TGTGCCAGCAGTTCGGGAAGGAACACTGAAGCTTTCTTT. Protein sequence: CASSSGRNTEAFF.

The chain combines TRBV4-2 with TRBJ2-1, with 8 bases lining up with TRBD2. This CDR3 contains 19 residues. J was trimmed by 0 bases and V by 4 bases; bases with no gene match: 14. Germline V gives CDR1 LGHNA, CDR2 YNFKEQ. For the CDR3, the DNA is TGTGCCAGCAGCCCTCGGGGTAGCGGGGTTTTATCCTCCTACAATGAGCAGTTCTTC. This sequence encodes CASSPRGSGVLSSYNEQFF.

The genes are TRBV6-6 and TRBJ1-6, with TRBD1 identical over 11 bases. Germline V gene lookup returns CDR1 MNHNY and CDR2 SVGAGI (reference sequence). The V and J ends lost 4 bases and 13 bases, in that order; junction bases with no gene match: 9. CDR3 length equals 15 residues. DNA for the CDR3: TGTGCCAGCAGTTGGGGACAGGGGGGAACGTCGCCCCTCCACTTT. Translation gives CASSWGQGGTSPLHF.

This chain connects TRBV5-1 to TRBJ2-3; 7 bases align to TRBD2. Germline assignment: CDR1 SGHRS and CDR2 YFSETQ. This CDR3 comprises 17 residues. V shed 0 bases and J 1 base; nucleotides not matched to a gene: 8. This chain's CDR3 is CASSLVRQGGGTDTQYF. CDR3 DNA sequence: TGCGCCAGCAGCTTGGTTCGGCAGGGAGGGGGCACAGATACGCAGTATTTT.

To note about this clone: In the same sample, other DNA sequences code for this CDR3. The V call is TRBV19, the J call TRBJ1-6, with 10 bases fitting TRBD1. Germline loops: CDR1 LNHDA, CDR2 SQIVND (reference sequence). The trim removed 6 bases at V and 6 bases at J, leaving 2 bases unmatched. This CDR3 has 14 amino acids. CDR3 sequence (DNA): TGTGCCAGTAGCCGGGACAGGGGTAATTCACCCCTCCACTTT. Amino acids: CASSRDRGNSPLHF.

This chain joins TRBV13 and TRBJ1-4; possible D gene TRBD1, 5 bases. V lost 2 bases to trimming and J lost 4 bases, with 23 bases between them. The CDR3 has 19 amino acids. The germline gives CDR1 PRHDT, CDR2 FYEKMQ (reference sequence). The chain's CDR3 is CASSLIQGPVKGHNEKLFF. The CDR3, as DNA: TGTGCCAGCAGCTTAATTCAGGGACCGGTTAAGGGCCATAATGAAAAACTGTTTTTT.

This clone showed up just once. The chain couples TRBV27 to TRBJ1-1; no clear D gene. Per germline, CDR1 MNHEY and CDR2 SMNVEV (reference sequence). V lost 0 bases to trimming and J lost 1 base, with 6 bases between them. The CDR3 runs to 14 residues. CDR3 DNA sequence: TGTGCCAGCAGTTTATCCGGCGGGAACACTGAAGCTTTCTTT. Translation gives CASSLSGGNTEAFF.

This clone was observed a few times. V gene TRBV11-3 combines with J gene TRBJ1-1; TRBD1 matches at 7 bases. The CDR3 extends over 15 amino acids. CDR1 is SGHNT and CDR2 is YENEEA in the germline V gene. The V gene end was trimmed by 5 bases and the J gene end by 1 base; junction bases not matched to a gene: 7. The CDR3: CASSIGGGRNTEAFF. The CDR3 coding sequence is TGTGCCAGCAGCATCGGAGGGGGCCGGAACACTGAAGCTTTCTTT.

The chain recombines TRBV19 with TRBJ2-7, with D unclear. This CDR3 region has 15 residues. Germline V gives CDR1 LNHDA, CDR2 SQIVND (reference sequence). Trimming stripped 6 bases from V and 3 bases from J, with 18 bases between. CDR3 residues: CASSKGTDESYEQYF. The CDR3 DNA reads as TGTGCCAGTAGCAAAGGTACGGACGAAAGCTACGAGCAGTACTTC.

This clone was seen a handful of times. The chain employs TRBV28 and TRBJ1-2; D may be TRBD1 (6 bases). V lost 3 bases and J 7 bases, leaving 12 bases between the germline ends. Germline V gene sequence: CDR1 MDHEN, CDR2 SYDVKM. CDR3 length: 13 amino acids. The CDR3 spells CASSFKGVSGYTF. CDR3 bases: TGTGCCAGCAGTTTTAAGGGGGTTTCTGGCTACACCTTC.

The CDR3 sequence: CASSPRDSENIQYF. CDR3 DNA: TGTGCCAGCAGCCCCCGGGACAGTGAAAACATTCAGTACTTC. V is TRBV7-9 and J is TRBJ2-4; 7 positions match TRBD1. Germline trimming cut 5 bases from V and 5 bases from J; bases unmatched to any gene: 6. The CDR3 contains 14 residues. Germline V CDR1 and CDR2: SEHNR, FQNEAQ (reference sequence).

This clone ranks as medium-sized. The chain is built from TRBV6-1 and TRBJ1-5; 8 nucleotides agree with TRBD1. V trimming: 3 bases; J trimming: 6 bases; junction bases outside the gene matches: 7. CDR1 and CDR2 from the germline V gene are MNHNS and SASEGT. The CDR3 length is 15 residues. The chain's CDR3 is CASSDWTGPGQPQHF. The DNA for the CDR3 is TGTGCCAGCAGTGATTGGACAGGGCCGGGTCAGCCCCAGCATTTT.